Each of the 2 T cell receptor beta chains below was sequenced from the same sample in a study of T cell responses to AZD1222 COVID-19 vaccine. Data came from immunoSEQ multiplex PCR; TCRdb stores just in-frame clones and leaves some out. The table shows about 160,000 clones, with 92% occurring only once. The sample here was peripheral blood, taken on day 0 of MenACWY control vaccination. The receptors stem from an adult in good health.

This chain uses TRBV27 with TRBJ2-3; 8 nucleotides match TRBD1. The ends lost 3 bases at V and 3 bases at J; junction bases unmatched: 11. The CDR3 length is 17 residues. Germline V gives CDR1 MNHEY, CDR2 SMNVEV (reference sequence). As DNA, the CDR3 is TGTGCCAGCAGTTTCCCACCAGGGACAGGACGTACAGATACGCAGTATTTT. Its protein is CASSFPPGTGRTDTQYF.

The V gene is TRBV5-4, the J gene TRBJ1-1, with TRBD1 matching over 9 bases. V shed 4 bases and J 11 bases; nucleotides not matched to a gene: 6. Germline loops: CDR1 SGHNT, CDR2 YYREEE (reference sequence). The CDR3 totals 12 residues. The CDR3 DNA is TGTGCCAGCAGCCTTGACAGGGGGGTCGCTTTCTTT. Protein sequence: CASSLDRGVAFF.